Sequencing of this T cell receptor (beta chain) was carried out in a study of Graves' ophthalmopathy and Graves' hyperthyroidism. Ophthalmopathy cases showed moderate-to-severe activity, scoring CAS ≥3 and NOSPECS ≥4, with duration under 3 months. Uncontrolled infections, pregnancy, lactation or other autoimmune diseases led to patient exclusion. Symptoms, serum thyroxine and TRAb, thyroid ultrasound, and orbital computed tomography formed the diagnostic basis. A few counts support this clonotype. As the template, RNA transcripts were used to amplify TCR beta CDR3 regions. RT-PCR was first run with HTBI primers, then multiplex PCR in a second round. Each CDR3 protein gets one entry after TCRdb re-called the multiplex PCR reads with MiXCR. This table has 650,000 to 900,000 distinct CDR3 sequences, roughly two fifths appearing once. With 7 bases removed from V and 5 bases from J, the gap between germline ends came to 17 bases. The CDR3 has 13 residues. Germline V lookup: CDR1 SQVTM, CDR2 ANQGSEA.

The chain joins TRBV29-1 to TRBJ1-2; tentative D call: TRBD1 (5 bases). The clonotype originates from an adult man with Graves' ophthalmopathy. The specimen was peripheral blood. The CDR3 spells CSDRDQKWYGYTF. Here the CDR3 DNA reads TGCAGCGACCGGGACCAAAAGTGGTATGGCTACACCTTC.